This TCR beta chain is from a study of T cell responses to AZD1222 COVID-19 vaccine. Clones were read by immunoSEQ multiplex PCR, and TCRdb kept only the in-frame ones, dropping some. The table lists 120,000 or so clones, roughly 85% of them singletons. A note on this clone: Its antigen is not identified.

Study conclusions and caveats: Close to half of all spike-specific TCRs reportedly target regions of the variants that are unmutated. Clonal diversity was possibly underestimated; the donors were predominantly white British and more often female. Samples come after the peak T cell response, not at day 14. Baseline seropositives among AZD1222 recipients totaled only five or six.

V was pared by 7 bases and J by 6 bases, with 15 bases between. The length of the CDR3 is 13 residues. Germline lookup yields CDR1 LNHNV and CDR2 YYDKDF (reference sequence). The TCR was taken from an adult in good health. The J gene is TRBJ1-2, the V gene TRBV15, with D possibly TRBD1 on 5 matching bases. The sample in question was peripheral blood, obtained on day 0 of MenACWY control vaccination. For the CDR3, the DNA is TGTGCCACCACCTCACGAGGGGCGGATGGCTACACCTTC. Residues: CATTSRGADGYTF.